This T cell receptor beta chain emerged from a study of shared clonotypes between healthy human individuals. The CDR3 spans 12 residues. The ends lost 5 bases at V and 3 bases at J; junction bases unmatched: 1. CDR1 and CDR2 from the germline V gene are MDHEN and SYDVKM. The input for sorted-subset replicate PCRs was 200 to 250 ng DNA, around 27,000 T cell genomes. Profiling relied on immunoSEQ multiplex PCR, and the TCRdb table lists in-frame clones only, not all of them. The sample yields 2.3 million or so clones, more than 85% seen once. This chain connects TRBV28 to TRBJ2-7; 7 bases align to TRBD1. The source of this sequence is a man between 18 and 29 years old in good health. Some clones in this sample may be carry-over from other donors' samples. Sequenced input: naive CD4+ T cells from PBMCs. The subset here: CD45RA+ positively selected. The DNA of the CDR3 is TGTGCCAGCAGTCAGGGGGTCTACGAGCAGTACTTC. It encodes CASSQGVYEQYF.